This passage covers 29 T cell receptor beta chains from one sample sequenced in a study of Ad26.COV2.S vaccination and SARS-CoV-2 variants (dated by TCRdb to about 2021). Sample treatment or condition, as interpreted from the label and publication: 15 to 20 received Ad26.COV2.S at low or high dose, single or two shots; five or six received placebo; per-sample allocation not given. For vaccine and placebo recipients, repertoires were sequenced using samples collected on day 63 after the first injection. The library was obtained by the immunoSEQ multiplex PCR assay. TCRdb retrieved this table from immuneACCESS and kept in-frame rearrangements only. Not all clones are present; in checked studies, unresolved V genes account for under half, and no reason is known for the remainder. The sample table holds over 300,000 clones, of which about 83% were seen once. The ten largest make up around 7.3% of the sample.

The source material was peripheral blood, sampled in a trial of Ad26.COV2.S vaccine versus placebo. The receptors derive from a person between 18 and 59 years old who received the Ad26.COV2.S COVID-19 vaccine or a placebo.

The V and J genes are TRBV7-2 and TRBJ1-1; D is possibly TRBD1 (6 bases). V gave up 4 bases and J gave up 3 bases, with 12 bases separating them. CDR3 length: 14 residues. Germline V lookup: CDR1 SGHTA, CDR2 FQGNSA. CDR3 in DNA: TGTGCCAGCAGCTCCCTCAGGGGTGACACTGAAGCTTTCTTT. This codes for CASSSLRGDTEAFF.

This rearrangement joins TRBV13 to TRBJ2-1; D is perhaps TRBD1 (6 bases). CDR1 and CDR2 from the germline V gene are PRHDT and FYEKMQ (reference sequence). Trimming took 3 bases from V and 6 from J, leaving 18 bases between them. This CDR3 spans 16 amino acids. CDR3 nucleotides: TGTGCCAGCAGCTTCGGCCGGTTTGGGACATCCAATGAGCAGTTCTTC. Translating gives CASSFGRFGTSNEQFF.

The chain joins TRBV5-1 to TRBJ2-1, with 8 positions matching TRBD1. The CDR3 sequence is 13 residues long. The trim removed 2 bases at V and 8 bases at J, leaving 3 bases unmatched. CDR1 and CDR2 from the germline V gene are SGHRS and YFSETQ. CDR3 residues: CASSLGRGHEQFF. CDR3 bases: TGCGCCAGCAGCTTAGGCAGGGGGCATGAGCAGTTCTTC.

This rearrangement joins TRBV7-8 to TRBJ1-4, with D tentatively TRBD1 (6 bases). V was cut by 4 bases and J by 5 bases, with 17 bases left in between. Per germline, CDR1 SGHVS and CDR2 FQNEAQ. This CDR3 is built from 16 residues. The CDR3 coding sequence is TGTGCCAGCAGCTCGAATTCCAGGGGACCGAATGAAAAACTGTTTTTT. It yields the protein CASSSNSRGPNEKLFF.

This clone has only a few counts. As DNA, the CDR3 is TGTGCCAGCAGCCAGGGATACTCCGGGAGACGAGAGACCCAGTACTTC. Residues: CASSQGYSGRRETQYF. This chain connects TRBV14 to TRBJ2-5; D may be TRBD2 (6 bases). V was pared by 3 bases and J by 4 bases, with 18 bases between. Germline CDR1 is SGHDN and CDR2 is FVKESK. This CDR3 region has 16 residues.

The table lists this clone with a count of one. The chain links TRBV6-5 to TRBJ1-2; the D is unclear. Trimming took 5 bases from V and 2 from J, leaving 12 bases between them. The CDR3 is made up of 14 amino acids. Germline values: CDR1 MNHEY, CDR2 SVGAGI. CDR3: CASSQLSKNYGYTF. For the CDR3, the DNA is TGTGCCAGCAGTCAGCTTTCAAAAAACTATGGCTACACCTTC.

This chain uses TRBV15 with TRBJ2-5; 8 nucleotides align to TRBD2. V shed 4 bases and J 4 bases; nucleotides not matched to a gene: 11. The CDR3 contains 16 residues. Per the germline V gene, CDR1 is LNHNV and CDR2 is YYDKDF (reference sequence). The CDR3 is CATSTSVGGAPETQYF. In DNA form, the CDR3 reads TGTGCCACCAGCACATCTGTCGGGGGGGCCCCAGAGACCCAGTACTTC.

The gene calls are TRBV2 and TRBJ1-2, with no clear D. V was cut by 5 bases and J by 2 bases, with 21 bases left in between. Germline V gene lookup returns CDR1 SNHLY and CDR2 FYNNEI. The CDR3 has 17 amino acids. The CDR3 sequence is CASSSSPPSRLNYGYTF. CDR3 DNA: TGTGCCAGCAGTTCCTCGCCCCCGAGTCGACTAAACTATGGCTACACCTTC.

This chain connects TRBV21-1 to TRBJ2-7; the tabulated D call, TRBD2, remains unverified against the DNA. TRBV21-1 has pseudogene status. CDR3 length: 15 residues. The CDR3 reads CASSHTSGSSYEQYF. The CDR3 bases are TGTGCCAGCAGCCACACTAGCGGGAGCTCCTACGAGCAGTACTTC.

The chain couples TRBV7-3 to TRBJ2-5; D unresolved. Between the trimmed V and J ends, which lost 2 bases and 0 bases, there was a span of 7 bases. Germline CDR1 is SGHTA and CDR2 is FQGTGA. The CDR3 is 14 residues long. The CDR3 DNA is TGTGCCAGCAGCTTATTAGGGCACCAAGAGACCCAGTACTTC. This encodes CASSLLGHQETQYF.

This clone was counted once. The chain is built from TRBV27 and TRBJ2-7, with D possibly matching TRBD1 (5 bases). Trimming removed 6 bases at V and 0 bases at J, with 12 bases between. The germline gives CDR1 MNHEY, CDR2 SMNVEV (reference sequence). The CDR3 is made up of 14 amino acids. For the CDR3, the DNA is TGTGCCAGCAGCCAAGACAGAATCTCCTACGAGCAGTACTTC. Its protein product is CASSQDRISYEQYF.

The V call is TRBV7-9, the J call TRBJ1-2; 7 bases line up with TRBD1. Germline CDR1 SEHNR, CDR2 FQNEAQ (reference sequence). CDR3 size: 13 residues. J was trimmed by 4 bases and V by 5 bases; bases with no gene match: 4. The chain's CDR3 is CASSRQGPYGYTF. Here the CDR3 DNA reads TGTGCCAGCAGCCGACAGGGCCCCTATGGCTACACCTTC. Complete variable domain (other parts from reference TRBV7-9 and TRBJ1-2): DTGVSQNPRHKITKRGQNVTFRCDPISEHNRLYWYRQTLGQGPEFLTYFQNEAQLEKSRLLSDRFSAERPKGSFSTLEIQRTEQGDSAMYLCASSRQGPYGYTFGSGTRLTVV.

On this clone: The sample has other DNA sequences that encode this CDR3 too. The chain links TRBV5-1 to TRBJ1-2; weak D call: TRBD1 (5 bases). CDR1 is SGHRS, CDR2 YFSETQ, per germline. CDR3 length equals 13 residues. Trimming stripped 1 base from V and 4 bases from J, with 8 bases between. The CDR3 sequence is CASSLTGSYGYTF. CDR3 nucleotide sequence: TGCGCCAGCAGCTTGACAGGAAGCTATGGCTACACCTTC.

CDR3 coding DNA: TGTGCCAGCAGTGAAATTCTAGGACATCTTAAGAATGAGCAGTTCTTC. Translation: CASSEILGHLKNEQFF. V and J are TRBV6-1 and TRBJ2-1; D might be TRBD1 (5 bases). V was clipped by 2 bases and J by 7 bases, with 18 bases between them. The CDR3 length is 16 residues. Germline assignment: CDR1 MNHNS and CDR2 SASEGT.

The chain combines TRBV12-3 or TRBV12-4 with TRBJ2-1; D unresolved. V was shortened by 6 bases and J by 4 bases, with 10 bases between the two germline ends. This CDR3 is 13 amino acids long. CDR3 amino acids: CASRPTLYNEQFF. As DNA, the CDR3 is TGTGCCAGCAGGCCTACCCTATACAATGAGCAGTTCTTC.

The rearrangement joins TRBV25-1 to TRBJ2-3; TRBD2 agrees at 7 bases. CDR3 length: 14 residues. Germline CDR1 is MGHDK and CDR2 is SYGVNS. With 9 bases clipped from V and 0 bases from J, the junction kept 6 bases outside the gene matches. CDR3 in amino acids: CARTKRGSTDTQYF. CDR3 DNA: TGTGCCAGGACCAAGCGGGGTAGCACAGATACGCAGTATTTT.

The chain employs TRBV28 and TRBJ1-2; the D gene is possibly TRBD1 (6 bases). This CDR3 has 17 amino acids. V shed 6 bases and J shed 2 bases, with 22 bases lying between them. Per germline, CDR1 MDHEN and CDR2 SYDVKM. This CDR3 reads CASRNRVYILRNYGYTF. DNA for the CDR3: TGTGCCAGCAGGAACAGGGTATATATCCTAAGGAACTATGGCTACACCTTC.

This clone turned up a few times. The chain employs TRBV5-1 and TRBJ1-5; the D is unclear. The germline CDR1 and CDR2 sequences are SGHRS and YFSETQ. This CDR3 is built from 20 residues. With 4 bases removed from V and 1 base from J, the gap between germline ends came to 27 bases. DNA of the CDR3: TGCGCCAGCAGCCCACTCAGGACCGATGGCGCGTTTTTGAGCAATCAGCCCCAGCATTTT. This encodes CASSPLRTDGAFLSNQPQHF.

This chain joins TRBV7-9 and TRBJ2-2; D is unresolved. Germline CDR1 and CDR2: SEHNR and FQNEAQ (reference sequence). With 2 bases removed from V and 2 bases from J, the gap between germline ends came to 0 bases. The CDR3 has 12 amino acids. The CDR3 sequence is CASSLNTGELFF. In DNA, the CDR3 is TGTGCCAGCAGCTTAAACACCGGGGAGCTGTTTTTT.

This clone was counted between two and nine times. The chain carries TRBV27 and TRBJ2-5; D may be TRBD2 (7 bases). The CDR3 runs 13 residues. Germline loops: CDR1 MNHEY, CDR2 SMNVEV (reference sequence). The V end lost 11 bases, the J end lost 5 bases, and 18 bases lay between the germline ends. The CDR3 region is CAARGGSEETQYF. CDR3 DNA: TGTGCCGCCAGGGGCGGGAGCGAGGAGACCCAGTACTTC.

This rearrangement joins TRBV4-3 to TRBJ2-7; D gene ambiguous. V lost 2 bases and J lost 6, with 11 bases in between. This CDR3 has 13 amino acids. The germline gives CDR1 LGHNA, CDR2 YSLEER. The chain's CDR3 is CASSQLGWPEQYF. For the CDR3, the DNA is TGCGCCAGCAGCCAACTAGGGTGGCCCGAGCAGTACTTC.

This clone was observed a single time. The chain combines TRBV19 with TRBJ1-1, with D uncertain. Germline V gives CDR1 LNHDA, CDR2 SQIVND (reference sequence). The CDR3 loop spans 15 amino acids. V lost 5 bases to trimming and J lost 0 bases, with 13 bases between them. CDR3 amino acids: CASSVVNAVNTEAFF. The CDR3 nucleotides are TGTGCCAGTAGTGTTGTAAACGCCGTGAACACTGAAGCTTTCTTT. The full variable domain, with the rest looked up from reference TRBV19 and TRBJ1-1, is DGGITQSPKYLFRKEGQNVTLSCEQNLNHDAMYWYRQDPGQGLRLIYYSQIVNDFQKGDIAEGYSVSREKKESFPLTVTSAQKNPTAFYLCASSVVNAVNTEAFFGQGTRLTVV.

V usage is TRBV18 and J usage is TRBJ2-3; maybe TRBD2 (5 bases). The length of the CDR3 is 13 residues. Germline CDR1 KGHSH, CDR2 LQKENI. V dropped 3 bases and J dropped 5 bases, with 9 bases sitting between them. This CDR3 is CASSPGIQDTQYF. Written as DNA, the CDR3 is TGTGCCAGCTCACCCGGGATCCAAGATACGCAGTATTTT.

The chain joins TRBV7-9 to TRBJ2-5; D is uncertain. The CDR3 runs 12 residues. The germline CDR1 and CDR2 sequences are SEHNR and FQNEAQ (reference sequence). Trimming pared 8 bases from V and 4 bases from J, leaving 11 bases between. CDR3 residues: CASATEGETQYF. In DNA, the CDR3 is TGTGCCAGCGCTACTGAAGGAGAGACCCAGTACTTC. Full variable domain (rest looked up from reference TRBV7-9 and TRBJ2-5): DTGVSQNPRHKITKRGQNVTFRCDPISEHNRLYWYRQTLGQGPEFLTYFQNEAQLEKSRLLSDRFSAERPKGSFSTLEIQRTEQGDSAMYLCASATEGETQYFGPGTRLLVL.

The chain uses TRBV19 and TRBJ1-5; D not certain. Germline V lookup: CDR1 LNHDA, CDR2 SQIVND (reference sequence). V was trimmed by 3 bases and J by 0 bases, leaving 15 bases between them. This CDR3 has 17 amino acids. CDR3 amino acids: CASSMSGFWDSNQPQHF. As DNA, the CDR3 is TGTGCCAGTAGTATGTCGGGGTTTTGGGATAGCAATCAGCCCCAGCATTTT.

The chain combines TRBV3-1 (or the pseudogene TRBV3-2) with TRBJ2-6; D is perhaps TRBD2 (6 bases). This CDR3 comprises 15 residues. Germline-derived CDR1 and CDR2 are LGHDT and YNNKEL (reference sequence). The germline V and J ends were trimmed by 5 bases and 0 bases, with 8 bases remaining between them. This CDR3 reads CASSGGNSGANVLTF. The DNA of the CDR3 is TGTGCCAGCAGCGGGGGGAACTCTGGGGCCAACGTCCTGACTTTC.

This clone has a single count. The gene calls are TRBV4-2 and TRBJ2-1; 8 positions agree with TRBD2. Germline loops: CDR1 LGHNA, CDR2 YNFKEQ. Trimming took 0 bases from V and 5 from J; bases not matched to a gene: 6. The CDR3 loop spans 16 amino acids. Written as DNA, the CDR3 is TGTGCCAGCAGCCAAGAGCCAGCGGGAGCTAACAATGAGCAGTTCTTC. This gives the protein CASSQEPAGANNEQFF.

The chain is built from TRBV30 and TRBJ1-1; D may be TRBD1 (5 bases). Trimming took off 5 bases at V and 13 bases at J, with 17 bases between the two ends. The germline V gene has CDR1 GTSNPN and CDR2 SVGIG (reference sequence). This CDR3 spans 11 amino acids. DNA for the CDR3: TGTGCCTGGGGGAGGGGTCAGGGCGGTTTCTTT. This codes for CAWGRGQGGFF.

This chain joins TRBV5-1 and TRBJ1-1, with D possibly matching TRBD1 (5 bases). Trimming took off 0 bases at V and 0 bases at J, with 12 bases between the two ends. The CDR3 sequence is 16 residues long. Germline V CDR1 and CDR2: SGHRS, YFSETQ. The CDR3 protein is CASSLVGGIVNTEAFF. In DNA, the CDR3 is TGCGCCAGCAGCTTGGTGGGGGGTATTGTGAACACTGAAGCTTTCTTT.